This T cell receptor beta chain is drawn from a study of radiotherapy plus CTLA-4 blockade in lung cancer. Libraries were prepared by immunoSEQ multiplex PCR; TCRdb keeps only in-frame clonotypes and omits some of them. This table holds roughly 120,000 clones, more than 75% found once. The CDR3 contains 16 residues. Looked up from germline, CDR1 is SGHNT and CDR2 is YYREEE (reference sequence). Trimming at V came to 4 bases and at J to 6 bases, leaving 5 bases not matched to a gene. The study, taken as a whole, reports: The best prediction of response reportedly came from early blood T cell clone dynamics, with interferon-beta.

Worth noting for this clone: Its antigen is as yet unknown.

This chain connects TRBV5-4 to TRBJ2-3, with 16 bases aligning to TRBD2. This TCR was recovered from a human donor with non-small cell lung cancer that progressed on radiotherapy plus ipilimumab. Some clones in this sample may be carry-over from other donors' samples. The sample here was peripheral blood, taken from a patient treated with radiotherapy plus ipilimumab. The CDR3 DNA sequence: TGTGCCAGCAGCCAAGGGACTAGCGGGGGGGCCGATACGCAGTATTTT. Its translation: CASSQGTSGGADTQYF. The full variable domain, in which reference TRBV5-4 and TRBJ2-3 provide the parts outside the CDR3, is ETGVTQSPTHLIKTRGQQVTLRCSSQSGHNTVSWYQQALGQGPQFIFQYYREEENGRGNFPPRFSGLQFPNYSSELNVNALELDDSALYLCASSQGTSGGADTQYFGPGTRLTVL.